The subject of this entry is one T cell receptor (beta chain). Its antigen is not known. Multiplex touch-down PCR amplified TRB using TRB-A and TRB-B pools in one tube. For each CDR3 protein, TCRdb gives one entry from its re-call of the multiplex PCR reads, without DNA. This table holds around 6,800 distinct CDR3 sequences. The sample originates from a study of T cell clusters in autoimmune cytopenias. Regarding the study as a whole: A dominant lymphoma-associated repertoire apparently masked the cluster-lack signature in secondary cytopenia versus chronic lymphocytic leukemia. Healthy donors had roughly 3.2-fold more exclusive TRB clusters than active autoimmune hepatitis patients.

About 37,500 genome equivalents of blood DNA were amplified for TRB. The CDR3 has 14 residues. The germline gives CDR1 MNHEY, CDR2 SVGEGT. The sample also formed part of further work on T cell repertoires in aging, cancer and after chemotherapy.

The specimen was peripheral blood. The sequence came from a human donor in good health. The chain joins TRBV6-2 or TRBV6-3 to TRBJ2-3; TCRdb lists TRBD1, though no DNA is available to test this call. The CDR3 region is CASLDRGVADTQYF.